Each of the 31 T cell receptor beta chains below was sequenced from the same sample in a study of blood T cell repertoires in COVID-19 (dated by TCRdb to 2019 to 2021). Library construction relied on the immunoSEQ multiplex PCR assay. This immuneACCESS table, as held by TCRdb, lists in-frame sequences with V and J called but not all clones. Of the missing ones, under half trace to an unresolved V gene in checked studies; the others have no known cause. The sample profile shows under 300,000 clones; approximately 88% of them were found once. Together, the top ten hold 0.85% to 0.95% of the sample. Material for sequencing was peripheral blood. These TCRs come from a woman in her forties who had recovered from COVID-19.

This clone has a single count. The genes are TRBV27 and TRBJ1-4, with D perhaps matching TRBD1 (5 bases). Germline-derived CDR1 and CDR2 are MNHEY and SMNVEV (reference sequence). Trimming took 8 bases from V and 8 from J, leaving 21 bases between them. The CDR3 extends over 15 amino acids. The CDR3 nucleotides are TGTGCCAGCGCTTTACGGGGATCGCGGGGGGAAAAACTGTTTTTT. This translates into CASALRGSRGEKLFF.

The table lists this clone with a count of one. The CDR3 region has the DNA TGTGCCAGTAGCCTAGTAGGGCCGGGACAGGGCTACGAGCAGTACTTC. Translated, it gives CASSLVGPGQGYEQYF. The chain recombines TRBV19 with TRBJ2-7, with 9 bases identical to TRBD1. V shed 6 bases, J shed 3 bases, and the junction held 12 bases outside the gene matches. The CDR3 runs to 16 residues. The germline gives CDR1 LNHDA, CDR2 SQIVND (reference sequence).

This chain uses TRBV3-1 (or the pseudogene TRBV3-2) with TRBJ2-1; D gene unclear. V lost 1 base, J lost 8 bases, and 6 bases lay in between. Germline assignment: CDR1 LGHDT and CDR2 YNNKEL (reference sequence). The CDR3 loop spans 12 amino acids. CDR3 loop: CASSQVVDEQFF. The CDR3, as DNA: TGTGCCAGCAGCCAAGTCGTCGATGAGCAGTTCTTC.

V usage is TRBV7-3 and J usage is TRBJ1-2; the D is unclear. Per the germline V gene, CDR1 is SGHTA and CDR2 is FQGTGA. This CDR3 is built from 15 residues. V dropped 2 bases and J dropped 0 bases, with 10 bases sitting between them. CDR3 in amino acids: CASSLDGSTNYGYTF. The CDR3 bases are TGTGCCAGCAGCTTAGATGGGAGTACTAACTATGGCTACACCTTC.

The genes are TRBV15 and TRBJ2-3; 9 bases line up with TRBD2. Germline trimming cut 0 bases from V and 6 bases from J; bases unmatched to any gene: 13. Germline values: CDR1 LNHNV, CDR2 YYDKDF (reference sequence). The CDR3 length is 18 residues. The CDR3 DNA reads as TGTGCCACCAGCAGAGATCCCCTGGGAGCGGGAGGAGACGATACGCAGTATTTT. It encodes CATSRDPLGAGGDDTQYF. Filled out from reference TRBV15 and TRBJ2-3, the complete variable domain reads DAMVIQNPRYQVTQFGKPVTLSCSQTLNHNVMYWYQQKSSQAPKLLFHYYDKDFNNEADTPDNFQSRRPNTSFCFLDIRSPGLGDTAMYLCATSRDPLGAGGDDTQYFGPGTRLTVL.

The chain employs TRBV28 and TRBJ2-1; the D is unclear. The CDR3 extends over 12 amino acids. V was cut by 3 bases and J by 6 bases, with 6 bases left in between. The germline CDR1 and CDR2 sequences are MDHEN and SYDVKM. The CDR3 nucleotides are TGTGCCAGCAGTTTGGGCGCCAATGAGCAGTTCTTC. It codes for CASSLGANEQFF.

The table lists this clone with a count of one. DNA for the CDR3: TGTGCCAGCAGTAGACAGGGGGCGGGAGCAGATACGCAGTATTTT. This codes for CASSRQGAGADTQYF. This sequence joins TRBV27 and TRBJ2-3; 10 bases agree with TRBD1. The CDR3 sequence is 15 residues long. Germline V gives CDR1 MNHEY, CDR2 SMNVEV (reference sequence). Trimming removed 5 bases from V and 4 bases from J; junction bases left unmatched: 6.

The V call is TRBV18, the J call TRBJ2-1; 7 bases agree with TRBD1. The ends lost 3 bases at V and 5 bases at J; junction bases unmatched: 7. The CDR3 has 15 amino acids. The germline V gene encodes CDR1 KGHSH and CDR2 LQKENI. CDR3 region: CASSPQGQLNNEQFF. CDR3 coding DNA: TGTGCCAGCTCACCCCAGGGACAGCTTAACAATGAGCAGTTCTTC.

This chain connects TRBV5-1 to TRBJ2-1; 7 bases line up with TRBD2. Germline V gene lookup returns CDR1 SGHRS and CDR2 YFSETQ. CDR3 length equals 15 residues. J lost 2 bases, V lost 4 bases, and 6 bases had no gene match. DNA for the CDR3: TGCGCCAGCAGCACAGGACTAGAACCCTACAATGAGCAGTTCTTC. Residues: CASSTGLEPYNEQFF.

CDR3 bases: TGTGCCAGCTCACTGTACAGGGGGCCTGGAAACACCATATATTTT. Its translation is CASSLYRGPGNTIYF. V gene TRBV18 combines with J gene TRBJ1-3; 9 nucleotides agree with TRBD1. J lost 2 bases, V lost 4 bases, and 3 bases had no gene match. This CDR3 has 15 residues. Germline CDR1 reads KGHSH; CDR2 reads LQKENI.

The V gene is TRBV5-4, the J gene TRBJ2-6, with a weak D call TRBD2 (5 bases). Germline V CDR1 and CDR2: SGHNT, YYREEE (reference sequence). Trimming took 3 bases from V and 2 from J, leaving 12 bases between them. The CDR3 is 16 amino acids. This chain's CDR3 is CASSSAEGAGANVLTF. CDR3 coding DNA: TGTGCCAGCAGCTCCGCTGAGGGTGCTGGGGCCAACGTCCTGACTTTC.

The DNA for the CDR3 is TGTGCCAGCTCACTGGGACTAGCGGGATTGAACGAGCAGTACTTC. It yields the protein CASSLGLAGLNEQYF. The genes are TRBV18 and TRBJ2-7, with TRBD2 matching 13 bases. The CDR3 is 15 amino acids. V dropped 4 bases and J dropped 5; count of bases not matched to a gene: 5. CDR1 is KGHSH, CDR2 LQKENI, per germline.

The rearrangement joins TRBV1 to TRBJ1-2; the table gives TRBD1 as D, unverified against the DNA. TRBV1 corresponds to a pseudogene. The CDR3 extends over 14 amino acids. The CDR3 DNA is TGCACCAGCAGCCAAGCCTCCACAGGGTATGGCTACACCTTC. Encoded protein: CTSSQASTGYGYTF.

The chain employs TRBV7-9 and TRBJ2-7, with 12 bases aligning to TRBD2. This CDR3 spans 16 amino acids. Per the germline V gene, CDR1 is SEHNR and CDR2 is FQNEAQ (reference sequence). The V segment lost 6 bases and the J segment 2 bases; nucleotides outside the gene matches: 8. The CDR3 is CASSSTSGGLTYEQYF. Written as DNA, the CDR3 is TGTGCCAGCAGTTCTACTAGCGGGGGGCTGACCTACGAGCAGTACTTC.

The J gene is TRBJ2-3, the V gene TRBV5-1; 10 bases are a match to TRBD1. The CDR3 has 15 amino acids. From germline, CDR1 is SGHRS and CDR2 YFSETQ. With 4 bases clipped from V and 4 bases from J, the junction kept 6 bases outside the gene matches. The CDR3 sequence is CASSERQGAPDTQYF. The CDR3 DNA follows: TGCGCCAGCAGCGAAAGACAGGGGGCCCCAGATACGCAGTATTTT.

The rearrangement links TRBV29-1 to TRBJ1-1; D gene ambiguous. The CDR3 consists of 13 residues. The germline V gene has CDR1 SQVTM and CDR2 ANQGSEA. Trimming removed 4 bases from V and 4 bases from J, with 13 bases in between. Written as DNA, the CDR3 is TGCAGCGTTGTGGCGGCCTTAGGCACTGAAGCTTTCTTT. It translates to CSVVAALGTEAFF.

This clone was seen a handful of times. The chain couples TRBV3-1 (or the pseudogene TRBV3-2) to TRBJ1-4, with TRBD1 matching over 9 bases. The V gene end was trimmed by 6 bases and the J gene end by 1 base; junction bases not matched to a gene: 9. The CDR3 loop spans 17 amino acids. CDR1 and CDR2 from the germline V gene are LGHDT and YNNKEL (reference sequence). In nucleotides, the CDR3 is TGTGCCAGCAGACCCGAGGGACAGGGTCGAACTAATGAAAAACTGTTTTTT. Residues: CASRPEGQGRTNEKLFF.

The V call is TRBV5-1, the J call TRBJ2-5, with D tentatively TRBD2 (6 bases). V was cut by 2 bases and J by 5 bases, with 16 bases left in between. This CDR3 has 15 amino acids. Germline V CDR1 and CDR2: SGHRS, YFSETQ. Written as DNA, the CDR3 is TGCGCCAGCAGCTTTAGCGGCACTGGCGAGGAGACCCAGTACTTC. Its protein product is CASSFSGTGEETQYF.

V and J are TRBV11-3 and TRBJ1-2, with TRBD1 identical over 8 bases. J was trimmed by 8 bases and V by 6 bases; bases with no gene match: 5. From germline, CDR1 is SGHNT and CDR2 YENEEA. The CDR3 covers 12 residues. This CDR3 is CASSIGQGGYTF. The CDR3 DNA reads as TGTGCCAGCAGTATCGGACAGGGAGGCTACACCTTC.

This clone is a singleton in its sample. This rearrangement joins TRBV3-1 (or the pseudogene TRBV3-2) to TRBJ2-5; TRBD2 matches at 9 bases. The CDR3 is 18 residues long. J was trimmed by 1 base and V by 5 bases; bases with no gene match: 14. Germline CDR1 reads LGHDT; CDR2 reads YNNKEL (reference sequence). In nucleotides, the CDR3 is TGTGCCAGCAGCTTGACCCTCGGGGGCGGGAGGGCCCAAGAGACCCAGTACTTC. Its protein product is CASSLTLGGGRAQETQYF.

V usage is TRBV27 and J usage is TRBJ2-5; TRBD1 is a possible D gene (6 bases). Per the germline V gene, CDR1 is MNHEY and CDR2 is SMNVEV (reference sequence). The V end lost 2 bases, the J end lost 4 bases, and 11 bases lay between the germline ends. This CDR3 has 14 residues. Here the CDR3 DNA reads TGTGCCAGCAGTTTAATGGGGGCTCGAGAGACCCAGTACTTC. Protein product: CASSLMGARETQYF.

The chain combines TRBV30 with TRBJ1-2; maybe TRBD1 (6 bases). Germline assignment: CDR1 GTSNPN and CDR2 SVGIG (reference sequence). Trimming removed 1 base at V and 7 bases at J, with 16 bases between. There are 14 residues in the CDR3. The CDR3 spells CAWSASRTAFGYTF. The CDR3 region has the DNA TGTGCCTGGAGTGCCTCCCGGACAGCTTTTGGCTACACCTTC.

The chain is built from TRBV7-9 and TRBJ1-1, with TRBD1 matching 8 bases. Trimming at V came to 5 bases and at J to 3 bases, leaving 8 bases not matched to a gene. The CDR3 has 15 amino acids. CDR1 is SEHNR and CDR2 is FQNEAQ in the germline V gene (reference sequence). The CDR3 loop reads CASSTQGAGDTEAFF. As DNA, the CDR3 is TGTGCCAGCAGCACGCAGGGGGCTGGCGACACTGAAGCTTTCTTT.

V gene TRBV27 combines with J gene TRBJ2-5; 7 bases are a match to TRBD1. The V gene end was trimmed by 3 bases and the J gene end by 5 bases; junction bases not matched to a gene: 12. This CDR3 region has 16 residues. Germline V gene sequence: CDR1 MNHEY, CDR2 SMNVEV (reference sequence). The chain's CDR3 is CASSFSRAGGRETQYF. The CDR3 DNA is TGTGCCAGCAGTTTTTCGAGGGCAGGGGGTCGGGAGACCCAGTACTTC.

In its sample, this clone was seen once. The V call is TRBV6-5, the J call TRBJ2-3, with TRBD2 matching 14 bases. Germline CDR1 is MNHEY and CDR2 is SVGAGI. J gave up 1 base and V 6 bases, and 0 bases lay outside the gene matches. The CDR3 runs 15 residues. DNA of the CDR3: TGTGCCAGCAGGGGACTAGCGGGAGGCACAGATACGCAGTATTTT. Its translation is CASRGLAGGTDTQYF.

This rearrangement joins TRBV19 to TRBJ2-7; TRBD1 agrees at 7 bases. V shed 6 bases and J 5 bases; nucleotides not matched to a gene: 13. The germline CDR1 and CDR2 sequences are LNHDA and SQIVND (reference sequence). CDR3 length: 15 residues. The CDR3 region is CASSRARDSFHEQYF. As DNA, the CDR3 is TGTGCCAGTAGCCGGGCACGGGACAGTTTTCACGAGCAGTACTTC. The whole variable domain, remainder taken from reference TRBV19 and TRBJ2-7, is DGGITQSPKYLFRKEGQNVTLSCEQNLNHDAMYWYRQDPGQGLRLIYYSQIVNDFQKGDIAEGYSVSREKKESFPLTVTSAQKNPTAFYLCASSRARDSFHEQYFGPGTRLTVT.

Turning to this clone: The same CDR3 arises from other DNA sequences in this sample as well. V usage is TRBV2 and J usage is TRBJ1-2, with a possible D match to TRBD1 (5 bases). The length of the CDR3 is 12 residues. V gave up 4 bases and J gave up 2 bases, with 5 bases separating them. CDR1 and CDR2 from the germline V gene are SNHLY and FYNNEI. CDR3: CASSGQNYGYTF. CDR3 coding DNA: TGTGCCAGCAGTGGACAGAACTATGGCTACACCTTC.

The V gene is TRBV20-1, the J gene TRBJ2-7; TRBD1 matches 8 bases. This CDR3 has 12 amino acids. Losses at the gene ends were 3 bases for V and 5 bases for J; bases not matched to a gene: 3. Germline V CDR1 and CDR2: DFQATT, SNEGSKA (reference sequence). CDR3: CSASMTGDEQYF. The CDR3 DNA reads TGCAGTGCTAGTATGACAGGGGACGAGCAGTACTTC.

The V gene is TRBV5-8, the J gene TRBJ2-7, with TRBD2 matching 8 bases. Unmatched junction bases numbered 4, after V lost 2 bases and J lost 0 bases. CDR3 length equals 15 residues. Germline values: CDR1 SGHTS, CDR2 YDEGEE. The CDR3 spells CASSFVAGYSYEQYF. The CDR3 region has the DNA TGTGCCAGCAGCTTCGTAGCGGGGTACTCCTACGAGCAGTACTTC.

The table lists this clone with a count of one. The chain employs TRBV30 and TRBJ1-5; possibly TRBD1 for D (6 bases). The CDR3 extends over 14 amino acids. Between the trimmed V and J ends, which lost 0 bases and 7 bases, there was a span of 13 bases. The germline gives CDR1 GTSNPN, CDR2 SVGIG (reference sequence). The CDR3 sequence is CAWSVQGQGQPQHF. The CDR3 DNA reads TGTGCCTGGAGTGTCCAGGGGCAAGGCCAGCCCCAGCATTTT. Full variable domain (missing parts from reference TRBV30 and TRBJ1-5): SQTIHQWPATLVQPVGSPLSLECTVEGTSNPNLYWYRQAAGRGLQLLFYSVGIGQISSEVPQNLSASRPQDRQFILSSKKLLLSDSGFYLCAWSVQGQGQPQHFGDGTRLSIL.

The gene calls are TRBV6-5 and TRBJ2-5; TRBD2 is a possible D gene (5 bases). The germline V and J ends were trimmed by 6 bases and 0 bases, with 11 bases remaining between them. Germline-derived CDR1 and CDR2 are MNHEY and SVGAGI. The CDR3 is 14 residues long. The CDR3 DNA sequence: TGTGCCAGCAGCCGGGGAGCCTACCAAGAGACCCAGTACTTC. Its translation: CASSRGAYQETQYF.